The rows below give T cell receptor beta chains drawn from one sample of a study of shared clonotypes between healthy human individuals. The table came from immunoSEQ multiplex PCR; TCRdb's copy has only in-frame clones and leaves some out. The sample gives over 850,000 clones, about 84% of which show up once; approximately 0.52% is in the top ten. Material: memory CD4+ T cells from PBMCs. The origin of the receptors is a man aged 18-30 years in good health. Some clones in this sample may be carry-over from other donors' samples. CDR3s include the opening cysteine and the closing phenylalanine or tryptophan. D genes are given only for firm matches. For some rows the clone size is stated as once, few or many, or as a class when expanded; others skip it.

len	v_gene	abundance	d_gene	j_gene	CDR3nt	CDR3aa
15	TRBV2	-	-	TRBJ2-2	TGTGCCAGCAGTGTTACGGGACAAAGCACCGGGGAGCTGTTTTTT	CASSVTGQSTGELFF
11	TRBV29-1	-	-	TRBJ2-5	TGCGCCCCGCGTAACCAAGAGACCCAGTACTTC	CAPRNQETQYF
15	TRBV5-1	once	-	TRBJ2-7	TGCGCCAGCAGCTTGGTGGGCCCGCCCATAAGCGAGCAGTACTTC	CASSLVGPPISEQYF
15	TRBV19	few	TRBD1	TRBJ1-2	TGTGCCAGTAGTGACAGGGGTATAACTATCTATGGCTACACCTTC	CASSDRGITIYGYTF
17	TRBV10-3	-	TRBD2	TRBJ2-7	TGTGCCATCAGTGAGTCTAGCGGGAAAAAAAGCTCCTACGAGCAGTACTTC	CAISESSGKKSSYEQYF
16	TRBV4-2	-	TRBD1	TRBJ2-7	TGTGCCAGCAGCTTCGGGCTGGGACAGTCCTCCTACGAGCAGTACTTC	CASSFGLGQSSYEQYF
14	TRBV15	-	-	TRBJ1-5	TGTGCCACCAGCCCGGACCTTGAAAATCAGCCCCAGCATTTT	CATSPDLENQPQHF
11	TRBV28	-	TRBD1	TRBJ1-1	TGTGCCACACAGGGGAGGACTGAAGCTTTCTTT	CATQGRTEAFF
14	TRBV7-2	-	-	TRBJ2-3	TGTGCCAGCAGCATAGGACAGATCACAGATACGCAGTATTTT	CASSIGQITDTQYF
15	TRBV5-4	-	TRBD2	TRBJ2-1	TGTGCCAGCAGCCATAAGCGGGAAGAAGGCAATGAGCAGTTCTTC	CASSHKREEGNEQFF
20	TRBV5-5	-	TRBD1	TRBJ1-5	TGTGCCAGCAGTCCCGACCGGGACAGGGTTTCGTGGCCTGGCAATCAGCCCCAGCATTTT	CASSPDRDRVSWPGNQPQHF
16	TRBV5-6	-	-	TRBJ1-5	TGTGCCAGCAGCTTGTCTCGGGGAAGGGAGAATCAGCCCCAGCATTTT	CASSLSRGRENQPQHF
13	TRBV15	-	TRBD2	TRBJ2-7	TGTGCCACCCGAGCTAGCGGGACCAACGAGCAGTACTTC	CATRASGTNEQYF
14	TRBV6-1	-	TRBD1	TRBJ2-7	TGTGCCAGCAGTGAACGTACAGGGGGCCGAGAGCAGTACTTC	CASSERTGGREQYF
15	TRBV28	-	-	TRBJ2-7	TGTGCCAGCAGTCCGGTGGGCAGGGGGGGCTACGAGCAGTACTTC	CASSPVGRGGYEQYF
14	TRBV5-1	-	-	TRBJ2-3	TGCGCCAGCAGCTTCCGGAGGGCCGGGGATACGCAGTATTTT	CASSFRRAGDTQYF
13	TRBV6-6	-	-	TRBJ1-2	TGTGCCAGCGGGACGGTGGAGGGCTATGGCTACACCTTC	CASGTVEGYGYTF
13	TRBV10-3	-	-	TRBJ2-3	TGTGCCATCGGGGCCAGGGTTGCAGATACGCAGTATTTT	CAIGARVADTQYF
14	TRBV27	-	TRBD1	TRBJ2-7	TGTGCCAGCAGTTCCGGGGACAGGGGGGATGAGCAGTACTTC	CASSSGDRGDEQYF
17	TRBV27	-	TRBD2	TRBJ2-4	TGTGCCAGCAGTGACCCTTCTTCGGGGGGAGCAAGAAACATTCAGTACTTC	CASSDPSSGGARNIQYF
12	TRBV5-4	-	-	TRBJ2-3	TGTGCCAGCAGCACCGACACAGATACGCAGTATTTT	CASSTDTDTQYF
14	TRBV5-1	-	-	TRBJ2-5	TGCGCCAGCAGCGAAAACAGGGTCCAAGAGACCCAGTACTTC	CASSENRVQETQYF
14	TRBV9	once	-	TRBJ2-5	TGTGCCAGCAGCACCAGGGGAGGGCTAGAGACCCAGTACTTC	CASSTRGGLETQYF
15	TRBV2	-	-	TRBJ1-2	TGTGCCAGCACCCCCTCCTCGGTACAGGCGTATGGCTACACCTTC	CASTPSSVQAYGYTF
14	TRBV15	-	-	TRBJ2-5	TGTGCCACCAGCGTACGGAATGTGTTCGAGACCCAGTACTTC	CATSVRNVFETQYF
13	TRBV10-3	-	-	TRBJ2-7	TGTGCCATCAGTGAGACGGGGGCCTACGAGCAGTACTTC	CAISETGAYEQYF
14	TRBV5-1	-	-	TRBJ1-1	TGCGCCAGCAGCTTGGACCGGGGTGGCACTGAAGCTTTCTTT	CASSLDRGGTEAFF
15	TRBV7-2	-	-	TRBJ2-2	TGTGCCAGCAGCTTCACCAGCGGGAACACCGGGGAGCTGTTTTTT	CASSFTSGNTGELFF
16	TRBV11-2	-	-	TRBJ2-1	TGTGCCAGCAGCTTATTCAGGGCAAGCTCCTACAATGAGCAGTTCTTC	CASSLFRASSYNEQFF
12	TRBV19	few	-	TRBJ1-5	TGTGCCAGTAGTATAGTAGGGAGGCCCCAGCATTTT	CASSIVGRPQHF
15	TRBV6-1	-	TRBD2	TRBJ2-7	TGTGCCAGCAGTGCCGGACTAGCGGGAGTTCGGGAGCAGTACTTC	CASSAGLAGVREQYF
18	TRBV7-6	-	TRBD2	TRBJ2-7	TGTGCCAGCAGCCATGGGGCTAGCGGGAGCACGAGGTCCTACGAGCAGTACTTC	CASSHGASGSTRSYEQYF
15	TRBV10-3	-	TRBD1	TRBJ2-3	TGTGCCATCAGTGATACGGGACAGGGCGATGAGACGCAGTATTTT	CAISDTGQGDETQYF
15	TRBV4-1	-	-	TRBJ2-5	TGCGCCAGCAGCCAACAAATCGTTCAGACGGAGACCCAGTACTTC	CASSQQIVQTETQYF
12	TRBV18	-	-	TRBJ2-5	TGTGCCAGCTCACCAATGGCAGGGACCCAGTACTTC	CASSPMAGTQYF
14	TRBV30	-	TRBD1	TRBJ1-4	TGTGCCTGGACCCGACAGGGACTTAATGAAAAACTGTTTTTT	CAWTRQGLNEKLFF
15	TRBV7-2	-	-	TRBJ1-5	TGTGCCAGCAGCGCCGGGAGGGGTGGCAATCAGCCCCAGCATTTT	CASSAGRGGNQPQHF
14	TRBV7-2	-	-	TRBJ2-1	TGTGCCAGCAGCTCCCTTGGCGGGACGAATGAGCAGTTCTTC	CASSSLGGTNEQFF
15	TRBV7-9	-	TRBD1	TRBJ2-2	TGTGCCAGCAGCGTTGGGACAGGGGCCCCCGGGGAGCTGTTTTTT	CASSVGTGAPGELFF
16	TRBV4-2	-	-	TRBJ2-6	TGTGCCAGCAGCCTTCAGGTGCCCTCTGGGGCCAACGTCCTGACTTTC	CASSLQVPSGANVLTF
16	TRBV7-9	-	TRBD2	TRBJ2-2	TGTGCCAGCAGCCCACAAAGAGCGGGAGCTCCCGGGGAGCTGTTTTTT	CASSPQRAGAPGELFF